This TCR beta chain is from a study of tumor-infiltrating lymphocytes in glioblastoma multiforme. The CDR3 runs to 13 residues. Germline loops: CDR1 SGHAT, CDR2 FQNNGV. V lost 3 bases and J 6 bases, leaving 11 bases between the germline ends. Three nested ARM-PCR rounds with V-beta and C-beta primers built TCRB libraries. In TCRdb, the multiplex PCR reads were re-called with MiXCR into one record per CDR3 protein. The table has over 10,000 distinct CDR3 sequences, around 71% seen once. This clonotype was recorded a few times. This chain links TRBV11-2 with TRBJ1-1; unclear D gene. The sample consisted of brain tumor tissue. This clonotype was obtained from a male donor with glioblastoma. The CDR3 coding sequence is TGTGCCAGCAGCTTTGGGGAGAGGGCTGAAGCTTTCTTT. Encoded protein: CASSFGERAEAFF.